The rows below give T cell receptor beta chains drawn from one sample of a study of blood T cell repertoires in COVID-19. Repertoires were generated with immunoSEQ multiplex PCR, while TCRdb's copy carries only in-frame clones and drops some. The repertoire holds 200,000 or so clones, with more than 65% as singletons. Material: peripheral blood. The receptors were gathered from a man aged 40-55 years who had recovered from COVID-19. Both conserved end residues are part of each CDR3. Each record gives: clone size, V gene, J gene, D gene, CDR3 DNA, CDR3 protein. The D gene is left open where the match is weak. The size of a clone is reported for some rows only, either as once, few or many, or as a class for expanded clones.

clone_size: -; v_call: TRBV5-1; j_call: TRBJ2-1; d_call: -; cdr3_nt: TGCGCCAGCAGCCATCTGGCGGTGGGCAATGAGCAGTTCTTC; cdr3_aa: CASSHLAVGNEQFF
clone_size: -; v_call: TRBV30; j_call: TRBJ1-2; d_call: TRBD1; cdr3_nt: TGTGCCTGGAGTGTAATGAGACAGGGGGCCCGGGCGAACTATGGCTACACCTTC; cdr3_aa: CAWSVMRQGARANYGYTF
clone_size: -; v_call: TRBV18; j_call: TRBJ1-6; d_call: TRBD1; cdr3_nt: TGTGCCAGCTCACCACTCGACAGGGAGTTCTCACCCCTCCACTTT; cdr3_aa: CASSPLDREFSPLHF
clone_size: -; v_call: TRBV7-2; j_call: TRBJ2-2; d_call: -; cdr3_nt: TGTGCCAGCAGCTTGAGCGGACCGAACACCGGGGAGCTGTTTTTT; cdr3_aa: CASSLSGPNTGELFF
clone_size: once; v_call: TRBV6-5; j_call: TRBJ1-2; d_call: -; cdr3_nt: TGTGCCAGCAGCTACAACCGTCGCGGGGGACATGGCTACACCTTC; cdr3_aa: CASSYNRRGGHGYTF
clone_size: -; v_call: TRBV7-8; j_call: TRBJ2-3; d_call: TRBD2; cdr3_nt: TGTGCCAGCAGCGCTACTAGCGGGCGTAGCACAGATACGCAGTATTTT; cdr3_aa: CASSATSGRSTDTQYF
clone_size: once; v_call: TRBV29-1; j_call: TRBJ1-2; d_call: -; cdr3_nt: TGCAGCGTTGTTTTTGTGCGCGTTGACACGGGGAGACGGTATGGCTACACCTTC; cdr3_aa: CSVVFVRVDTGRRYGYTF
clone_size: -; v_call: TRBV5-1; j_call: TRBJ1-1; d_call: -; cdr3_nt: TGCGCCAGCAGCTTGGGTCAGGGAAAGGTGACTGAAGCTTTCTTT; cdr3_aa: CASSLGQGKVTEAFF
clone_size: few; v_call: TRBV7-2; j_call: TRBJ2-2; d_call: TRBD1; cdr3_nt: TGTGCCAGCAGCTTAGAGGCAGGGGGTGTAACCGGGGAGCTGTTTTTT; cdr3_aa: CASSLEAGGVTGELFF
clone_size: -; v_call: TRBV6-2/TRBV6-3; j_call: TRBJ1-2; d_call: -; cdr3_nt: TGTGCCAGCAGTTTCCGGGGAACCTATGGCTACACCTTC; cdr3_aa: CASSFRGTYGYTF
clone_size: once; v_call: TRBV20-1; j_call: TRBJ1-2; d_call: TRBD1; cdr3_nt: TGCAGTGCTAGTTCCAGGGACAGGGAGTACTATGGCTACACCTTC; cdr3_aa: CSASSRDREYYGYTF
clone_size: -; v_call: TRBV27; j_call: TRBJ1-1; d_call: -; cdr3_nt: TGTGCCAGCAGTCTACAGGGCAGCACTGAAGCTTTCTTT; cdr3_aa: CASSLQGSTEAFF
clone_size: -; v_call: TRBV6-4; j_call: TRBJ2-1; d_call: TRBD2; cdr3_nt: TGTGCCAGCAGAGGGTTGGCGGGAGGGCCTATCAATGAGCAGTTCTTC; cdr3_aa: CASRGLAGGPINEQFF
clone_size: many; v_call: TRBV28; j_call: TRBJ1-1; d_call: -; cdr3_nt: TGTGCCAGCACCGCAACTGGGGGGGGCTTTGAAGCTTTCTTT; cdr3_aa: CASTATGGGFEAFF
clone_size: -; v_call: TRBV5-4; j_call: TRBJ1-1; d_call: -; cdr3_nt: TGTGCCAGCAGCTTATCCAAGGGACACCCGAACACTGAAGCTTTCTTT; cdr3_aa: CASSLSKGHPNTEAFF
clone_size: -; v_call: TRBV18; j_call: TRBJ2-7; d_call: TRBD1; cdr3_nt: TGTGCCAGCTCACCACCGGACAGGCAGAGCTCCTACGAGCAGTACTTC; cdr3_aa: CASSPPDRQSSYEQYF
clone_size: once; v_call: TRBV5-1; j_call: TRBJ2-5; d_call: TRBD2; cdr3_nt: TGCGCCAGCAGCCCCAGCGGGGTCCAAGAGACCCAGTACTTC; cdr3_aa: CASSPSGVQETQYF
clone_size: -; v_call: TRBV6-6; j_call: TRBJ1-1; d_call: -; cdr3_nt: TGTGCCAGCAGTTTCCTAACAGGGCATCCCACTGAAGCTTTCTTT; cdr3_aa: CASSFLTGHPTEAFF
clone_size: -; v_call: TRBV3-1/TRBV3-2; j_call: TRBJ1-6; d_call: -; cdr3_nt: TGTGCCAGCAGCCAAGACGACTTAAATTCACCCCTCCACTTT; cdr3_aa: CASSQDDLNSPLHF
clone_size: -; v_call: TRBV30; j_call: TRBJ2-7; d_call: -; cdr3_nt: TGTGCCTGGGCCGGGGACTCCTTCGCCGAGCAGTACTTC; cdr3_aa: CAWAGDSFAEQYF
clone_size: -; v_call: TRBV2; j_call: TRBJ2-7; d_call: -; cdr3_nt: TGTGCCAGCTTCTATGGCGGGATTTACGAGCAGTACTTC; cdr3_aa: CASFYGGIYEQYF
clone_size: -; v_call: TRBV7-9; j_call: TRBJ2-1; d_call: -; cdr3_nt: TGTGCCAGCAGCTACTTGGGGGGAGGGCAGTTCTTC; cdr3_aa: CASSYLGGGQFF
clone_size: -; v_call: TRBV3-1/TRBV3-2; j_call: TRBJ1-5; d_call: -; cdr3_nt: TGTGCCAGCAGCCGTCCGGGGAGCAATCAGCCCCAGCATTTT; cdr3_aa: CASSRPGSNQPQHF
clone_size: -; v_call: TRBV7-8; j_call: TRBJ1-2; d_call: -; cdr3_nt: TGTGCCAGCAGCGCGCCGGACGGGACTAACTATGGCTACACCTTC; cdr3_aa: CASSAPDGTNYGYTF
clone_size: -; v_call: TRBV18; j_call: TRBJ2-6; d_call: -; cdr3_nt: TGTGCCAGCTCCCGAGGAAACTCTGGGGCCAACGTCCTGACTTTC; cdr3_aa: CASSRGNSGANVLTF
clone_size: -; v_call: TRBV19; j_call: TRBJ1-5; d_call: -; cdr3_nt: TGTGCCAGTAGTATAGTCCCGGGAGGCAATCAGCCCCAGCATTTT; cdr3_aa: CASSIVPGGNQPQHF
clone_size: -; v_call: TRBV19; j_call: TRBJ1-3; d_call: -; cdr3_nt: TGTGCCAGTACCGCCAATCGGGAGGGTGGAAACACCATATATTTT; cdr3_aa: CASTANREGGNTIYF
clone_size: few; v_call: TRBV6-2/TRBV6-3; j_call: TRBJ2-3; d_call: TRBD2; cdr3_nt: TGTGCCAGCAGTTCCAGCGGGGCTACAGATACGCAGTATTTT; cdr3_aa: CASSSSGATDTQYF
clone_size: -; v_call: TRBV30; j_call: TRBJ1-1; d_call: -; cdr3_nt: TGTGCCTGCGGAACGGAGAAGTTAAACACTGAAGCTTTCTTT; cdr3_aa: CACGTEKLNTEAFF
clone_size: -; v_call: TRBV19; j_call: TRBJ2-1; d_call: -; cdr3_nt: TGTGCCAGTAGGAAAGGGAGCGGGCCTTACAATGAGCAGTTCTTC; cdr3_aa: CASRKGSGPYNEQFF
clone_size: -; v_call: TRBV10-3; j_call: TRBJ2-5; d_call: TRBD1; cdr3_nt: TGTGCCACCACGGGCAGGGGGCCAGGCGAGACCCAGTACTTC; cdr3_aa: CATTGRGPGETQYF
clone_size: -; v_call: TRBV6-6; j_call: TRBJ1-2; d_call: -; cdr3_nt: TGTGCCAGCAGCTCTCAACCAGCTAACTATGGCTACACCTTC; cdr3_aa: CASSSQPANYGYTF
clone_size: -; v_call: TRBV30; j_call: TRBJ2-1; d_call: -; cdr3_nt: TGTGCCTGGGCCAGGGGTATAAACAATGAGCAGTTCTTC; cdr3_aa: CAWARGINNEQFF